A selection of T cell receptor beta chains follows, all from one sample in a study of OX40 agonist ivuxolimab in advanced cancers. Assay used: immunoSEQ multiplex PCR; TCRdb lists only in-frame clones, some missing. The sample records some 98,000 clones, about 91% being singletons. This sample comprised CD4+ or CD8+ T cells sorted from blood, obtained in a trial of the OX40 agonist ivuxolimab. The source of these receptors is an adult with an advanced solid tumor such as melanoma, head and neck, liver or kidney cancer. Each CDR3 is given with its conserved first and last residue. Each record gives: J gene, V gene, CDR3 protein.

TRBJ1-1,TRBV6-1,CASSEYRNTEAFF
TRBJ2-3,TRBV19,CASSIGGADTQYF
TRBJ2-4,TRBV27,CASSQAGENIQYF
TRBJ2-5,TRBV5-8,CASSLISGTQYF
TRBJ2-7,TRBV5-4,CASSLGSGTADGFKQYF
TRBJ1-3,TRBV7-8,CASSSWTGGGGNTIYF
TRBJ2-3,TRBV5-1,CASSLGGTGPSDTQYF
TRBJ2-7,TRBV9,CASSVSGGQGFVEQYF
TRBJ2-3,TRBV5-6,CASSFRVLAGEADTQYF
TRBJ1-2,TRBV7-2,CASSSGPMWGYTF
TRBJ2-3,TRBV5-4,CASNEMTDQTQYF
TRBJ1-4,TRBV5-1,CASSLGDGREKLFF
TRBJ2-1,TRBV10-2,CASSEFGLAVDEQFF
TRBJ2-5,TRBV4-2,CASSQDRVETQYF
TRBJ2-7,TRBV6-6,CASSPSLGTQYF
TRBJ2-5,TRBV9,CASSRNSGDETQYF
TRBJ2-1,TRBV28,CASSPSTSGSIFGDEQFF
TRBJ2-7,TRBV4-2,CASSQASSGRADEQYF
TRBJ1-5,TRBV10-3,CATSTGIDQPQHF
TRBJ2-4,TRBV7-8,CASSLVAGGPGSAKNIQYF
TRBJ2-7,TRBV28,CASSLGGGDPYEQYF
TRBJ1-5,TRBV6-1,CASSQYSNQPQHF
TRBJ2-7,TRBV5-4,CASSQGGWLEQYF
TRBJ2-3,TRBV19,CASRTGLATDTQYF
TRBJ2-5,TRBV6-6,CASSYRARETQYF
TRBJ2-1,TRBV6-1,CASAGKAGFAAEQFF
TRBJ2-7,TRBV28,CASSFTRTSGSTYEQYF
TRBJ2-7,TRBV5-1,CASRLGDGPYEQYF
TRBJ1-2,TRBV7-2,CASSALVRGADGYTF
TRBJ1-5,TRBV28,CASTLSASNQPQHF
TRBJ2-5,TRBV28,CASRRTETQYF
TRBJ2-3,TRBV5-1,CASSQGQVADTQYF
TRBJ2-7,TRBV18,CASSPPRGESYEQYF
TRBJ2-7,TRBV7-9,CASSQRAGPYEQYF
TRBJ2-5,TRBV5-1,CASSLGGQGYQETQYF
TRBJ1-2,TRBV28,CASSRPMGGELANYGYTF
TRBJ2-7,TRBV7-8,CASSFGRDGEQYF
TRBJ2-5,TRBV5-1,CASSFGQILQGETQYF
TRBJ2-7,TRBV28,CASSPDYTSYEQYF
TRBJ1-2,TRBV5-5,CASSGGTDYGYTF
TRBJ2-5,TRBV7-2,CASSPTGTSRVGTQYF